These 25 T cell receptor beta chains were all obtained from the same sample, sequenced in a study of T cells in Graves' hyperthyroidism and ophthalmopathy. Amplified TCR beta CDR3 regions derived from RNA transcripts. HTBI primers were employed in a first-round RT-PCR of the TCR CDR3. TCRdb re-derived calls from the multiplex PCR reads in MiXCR, one entry per CDR3 protein. The sample yields fewer than 250,000 distinct CDR3 sequences, under 20% seen once. The source material was blood. The receptors were gathered from a man in his fifties or sixties with Graves' hyperthyroidism.

This clonotype was seen ten or more times. This sequence joins TRBV7-8 and TRBJ2-5, with D possibly TRBD1 on 6 matching bases. CDR3 size: 14 residues. V was pared by 4 bases and J by 2 bases, with 11 bases between. Germline CDR1 SGHVS, CDR2 FQNEAQ. The CDR3 is CASSSRTDQETQYF. The DNA of the CDR3 is TGTGCCAGCAGCTCCCGGACAGATCAAGAGACCCAGTACTTC.

This clonotype has a handful of counts. The chain carries TRBV10-3 and TRBJ1-5, with D possibly TRBD1 on 5 matching bases. This CDR3 spans 14 amino acids. V was trimmed by 3 bases and J by 3 bases, leaving 9 bases between them. CDR1 is ENHRY, CDR2 SYGVKD, per germline. CDR3 sequence: CAISERGSNQPQHF. As DNA, the CDR3 is TGTGCCATCAGTGAAAGGGGATCCAATCAGCCCCAGCATTTT.

This clonotype has at least ten counts. The gene calls are TRBV15 and TRBJ1-6, with 9 bases matching TRBD1. J lost 5 bases, V lost 1 base, and 0 bases had no gene match. The CDR3 runs 15 residues. Looked up from germline, CDR1 is LNHNV and CDR2 is YYDKDF (reference sequence). In DNA form, the CDR3 reads TGTGCCACCAGCAGAGGGACAGGGGATAATTCACCCCTCCACTTT. This sequence encodes CATSRGTGDNSPLHF.

This clonotype has a count of ten or more. The chain couples TRBV5-1 to TRBJ2-1, with D unresolved. This CDR3 is built from 15 residues. The ends were cut back, 0 bases at V and 6 bases at J, with 13 bases in the middle. Germline assignment: CDR1 SGHRS and CDR2 YFSETQ. CDR3 nucleotide sequence: TGCGCCAGCAGCTTGGAGGCCAGGACGAGCAATGAGCAGTTCTTC. It specifies CASSLEARTSNEQFF.

With respect to this clonotype: This clone may be a read error of a much larger clone one base away. The gene calls are TRBV29-1 and TRBJ2-7; D perhaps matches TRBD1 (6 bases). Trimming stripped 8 bases from V and 6 bases from J, with 23 bases between. The CDR3 loop spans 14 amino acids. CDR1 and CDR2 from the germline V gene are SQVTM and ANQGSEA. In DNA form, the CDR3 reads TGCAGCCTCAAGAGGACAGTGCCGAGGAGCGAGCAGTACTTC. Translated, it gives CSLKRTVPRSEQYF.

In its sample, this clonotype was seen many times. This chain connects TRBV7-2 to TRBJ2-6; 7 bases match TRBD1. The V segment lost 4 bases and the J segment 0 bases; nucleotides outside the gene matches: 9. Germline V gives CDR1 SGHTA, CDR2 FQGNSA. The CDR3 extends over 18 amino acids. This CDR3 reads CASSYPIRQGSGANVLTF. CDR3 DNA: TGTGCCAGCAGCTATCCCATCCGACAGGGCTCTGGGGCCAACGTCCTGACTTTC.

The sample holds many counts of this clonotype. DNA for the CDR3: TGTGCCAGCAGTAGGGGGGGCTCAGATACGCAGTATTTT. As protein: CASSRGGSDTQYF. The chain employs TRBV2 and TRBJ2-3; TRBD2 is a possible D gene (7 bases). The CDR3 has 13 amino acids. CDR1 is SNHLY, CDR2 FYNNEI, per germline. The V end was cut by 5 bases, the J end by 4 bases, with 10 bases between.

This chain joins TRBV27 and TRBJ1-1; D not resolved. The CDR3 loop spans 14 amino acids. Trimming took off 3 bases at V and 0 bases at J, with 8 bases between the two ends. The germline CDR1 and CDR2 sequences are MNHEY and SMNVEV (reference sequence). The DNA of the CDR3 is TGTGCCAGCAGTTTTATGGGAATGAACACTGAAGCTTTCTTT. The encoded protein is CASSFMGMNTEAFF.

The rearrangement joins TRBV11-2 to TRBJ2-7, with 7 nucleotides matching TRBD1. Germline-derived CDR1 and CDR2 are SGHAT and FQNNGV. V lost 4 bases and J lost 3; bases outside the gene matches: 6. The CDR3 loop spans 14 amino acids. The CDR3 DNA follows: TGTGCCAGCAGCTCCTGGACAGGATTCTACGAGCAGTACTTC. It specifies CASSSWTGFYEQYF.

This clonotype was seen ten or more times. V and J are TRBV2 and TRBJ1-2, with D perhaps matching TRBD1 (5 bases). The length of the CDR3 is 13 residues. Germline-derived CDR1 and CDR2 are SNHLY and FYNNEI. V was pared by 6 bases and J by 4 bases, with 12 bases between. Here the CDR3 DNA reads TGTGCCAGCAGCCCGGGACCGCGCTATGGCTACACCTTC. This encodes CASSPGPRYGYTF. The full variable domain, with the rest looked up from reference TRBV2 and TRBJ1-2, is EPEVTQTPSHQVTQMGQEVILRCVPISNHLYFYWYRQILGQKVEFLVSFYNNEISEKSEIFDDQFSVERPDGSNFTLKIRSTKLEDSAMYFCASSPGPRYGYTFGSGTRLTVV.

This rearrangement joins TRBV7-8 to TRBJ2-7; unclear D gene. This CDR3 is built from 14 residues. Germline loops: CDR1 SGHVS, CDR2 FQNEAQ. V was cut by 2 bases and J by 4 bases, with 12 bases left in between. In DNA, the CDR3 is TGTGCCAGCAGCTTACTGAACAGCCGATACGAGCAGTACTTC. Protein product: CASSLLNSRYEQYF. Combining the CDR3 with reference TRBV7-8 and TRBJ2-7 gives the whole variable domain GAGVSQSPRYKVAKRGQDVALRCDPISGHVSLFWYQQALGQGPEFLTYFQNEAQLDKSGLPSDRFFAERPEGSVSTLKIQRTQQEDSAVYLCASSLLNSRYEQYFGPGTRLTVT.

The chain has TRBV10-3 and TRBJ2-3; D gene unclear. Trimming took 2 bases from V and 1 from J, leaving 13 bases between them. There are 16 residues in the CDR3. Germline lookup yields CDR1 ENHRY and CDR2 SYGVKD. The CDR3 loop reads CAISEKDKSGTDTQYF. Written as DNA, the CDR3 is TGTGCCATCAGTGAGAAAGACAAATCGGGCACAGATACGCAGTATTTT.

This clonotype was seen ten or more times. The V and J genes are TRBV9 and TRBJ2-5; possibly TRBD1 or TRBD2 for D (6 bases each). The CDR3 covers 14 residues. Germline V CDR1 and CDR2: SGDLS, YYNGEE. Trimming cost V 1 base and J 5 bases, with 12 bases left between them. The CDR3 sequence: CASSVRGGSETQYF. CDR3 DNA: TGTGCCAGCAGCGTACGAGGGGGGAGTGAGACCCAGTACTTC.

This rearrangement joins TRBV7-6 to TRBJ2-1; 8 nucleotides align to TRBD2. The length of the CDR3 is 12 residues. Germline CDR1 SGHVS, CDR2 FNYEAQ. The trim removed 5 bases at V and 10 bases at J, leaving 4 bases unmatched. Here the CDR3 reads CASSPRLAEQFF. The CDR3 bases are TGTGCCAGCAGCCCCCGACTAGCGGAGCAGTTCTTC.

The count of this clonotype is one. The chain links TRBV27 to TRBJ2-7; a weak D match, TRBD2 (6 bases). The CDR3 is 12 amino acids. CDR1 is MNHEY and CDR2 is SMNVEV in the germline V gene (reference sequence). V lost 6 bases and J 0 bases, leaving 6 bases between the germline ends. The CDR3 DNA sequence: TGTGCCAGCAGGGACTACTCCTACGAGCAGTACTTC. Encoded protein: CASRDYSYEQYF.

This clonotype was observed at least ten times. The chain is built from TRBV7-3 and TRBJ2-3; TRBD1 aligns across 10 bases. Trimming took 5 bases from V and 4 from J; bases not matched to a gene: 6. Looked up from germline, CDR1 is SGHTA and CDR2 is FQGTGA. The CDR3 is 15 amino acids. The chain's CDR3 is CASSAGQGIADTQYF. CDR3 nucleotide sequence: TGTGCCAGCAGCGCGGGACAGGGGATCGCAGATACGCAGTATTTT.

The sample holds a few counts of this clonotype. This may be a read error, as it is one base from a much larger clone. This CDR3 is missing its conserved last phenylalanine or tryptophan, likely due to a read error. CDR3 in DNA: TGTGCCAGCAGGGGACAGGGGGCTGAAGAGACCCAGTACCTC. It codes for CASRGQGAEETQYL. The chain carries TRBV2 and TRBJ2-5, with 12 nucleotides matching TRBD1. The J segment lost 3 bases and the V segment lost 6 bases, leaving 2 bases of the junction unmatched. This CDR3 comprises 14 residues. Germline V gene sequence: CDR1 SNHLY, CDR2 FYNNEI.

In this sample, this clonotype turned up many times. The chain is built from TRBV6-1 and TRBJ2-1; the match to TRBD1 covers 10 bases. The CDR3 sequence is 18 residues long. The V segment lost 2 bases and the J segment 1 base; nucleotides outside the gene matches: 8. Germline loops: CDR1 MNHNS, CDR2 SASEGT. This CDR3 is CASSEQDRGWTSYNEQFF. CDR3 coding DNA: TGTGCCAGCAGTGAACAGGACAGGGGGTGGACTTCCTACAATGAGCAGTTCTTC.

This clonotype was seen only a few times. The genes are TRBV12-3 or TRBV12-4 and TRBJ2-2, with D unresolved. V lost 3 bases and J 1 base, leaving 6 bases between the germline ends. This CDR3 contains 14 residues. The CDR3 here is CASSLIQNTGELFF. As DNA, the CDR3 is TGTGCCAGCAGTTTGATTCAGAACACCGGGGAGCTGTTTTTT.

This clonotype was counted ten times or more. The genes are TRBV27 and TRBJ2-5; 8 bases match TRBD2. The germline V gene encodes CDR1 MNHEY and CDR2 SMNVEV (reference sequence). J was trimmed by 5 bases and V by 6 bases; bases with no gene match: 11. The CDR3 is made up of 15 amino acids. The CDR3 spells CASSGGLGVEETQYF. CDR3 DNA sequence: TGTGCCAGCAGCGGGGGACTAGGGGTCGAGGAGACCCAGTACTTC.

This chain links TRBV6-1 with TRBJ2-3; D may be TRBD2 (5 bases). V dropped 1 base and J dropped 7 bases, with 12 bases sitting between them. CDR1 is MNHNS and CDR2 is SASEGT in the germline V gene. This CDR3 comprises 14 residues. CDR3 amino acids: CASSEGTAFYTQYF. Written as DNA, the CDR3 is TGTGCCAGCAGTGAAGGGACTGCTTTCTATACGCAGTATTTT.

The chain has TRBV20-1 and TRBJ2-7; TRBD2 matches 8 bases. Germline-derived CDR1 and CDR2 are DFQATT and SNEGSKA (reference sequence). The CDR3 is 14 amino acids. The trim removed 0 bases at V and 3 bases at J, leaving 4 bases unmatched. CDR3 in amino acids: CSAREVAGNYEQYF. As DNA, the CDR3 is TGCAGTGCTAGAGAAGTAGCGGGGAACTACGAGCAGTACTTC.

This sequence joins TRBV6-2 or TRBV6-3 and TRBJ2-5; tentatively, D is TRBD2 (6 bases). CDR1 MNHEY and CDR2 SVGEGT come from the germline V gene. CDR3 length: 15 residues. The germline V and J ends were trimmed by 2 bases and 5 bases, with 15 bases remaining between them. Written as DNA, the CDR3 is TGTGCCAGCAGTTACAGAGACGGGAGTCATGAGACCCAGTACTTC. It codes for CASSYRDGSHETQYF.

In its sample, this clonotype was seen many times. This CDR3 reads CASSLAREGTDTQYF. CDR3 coding DNA: TGTGCCAGCAGTTTAGCCCGGGAGGGCACAGATACGCAGTATTTT. The genes are TRBV27 and TRBJ2-3, with 7 bases identical to TRBD2. The CDR3 length is 15 residues. Germline values: CDR1 MNHEY, CDR2 SMNVEV (reference sequence). J gave up 1 base and V 2 bases, and 3 bases lay outside the gene matches.

This clonotype occurred many times. In nucleotides, the CDR3 is TGTGCCAGCAGTCTGACTTCTAGCGGGAGCTTAGATACGCAGTATTTT. It encodes CASSLTSSGSLDTQYF. The genes are TRBV12-3 or TRBV12-4 and TRBJ2-3, with TRBD2 matching 10 bases. This CDR3 is 16 amino acids long. V lost 5 bases and J lost 5; bases outside the gene matches: 10.